The sequence of this T cell receptor (beta chain) was determined in a study of control samples from healthy donors and cancer patients. Profiling relied on immunoSEQ multiplex PCR, and the TCRdb table lists in-frame clones only, not all of them. This table has about 160,000 clones, 96% appearing once. The V end was cut by 9 bases, the J end by 3 bases, with 20 bases between. This CDR3 has 15 amino acids. The germline V gene has CDR1 LNHDA and CDR2 SQIVND (reference sequence). The clonotype was recovered from a woman aged 25 to 39 in good health. What was sequenced was blood. The chain carries TRBV19 and TRBJ1-2, with D maybe TRBD1 (6 bases). CDR3 loop: CASQRQAGNDYGYTF. The CDR3 DNA follows: TGTGCCAGCCAGAGACAGGCCGGAAACGACTATGGCTACACCTTC.